The 25 T cell receptor beta chains below come from one sample, sequenced in a study of cytomegalovirus exposure and HLA in healthy donors. PCR used 60 Vbeta primers and 13 Jbeta primers. The repertoire was sequenced with immunoSEQ multiplex PCR; TCRdb's copy has only in-frame clones and lacks some. Of 200,000 to 250,000 clones listed, about 86% are singletons. Input material: PBMCs. These receptors came from a woman aged 60-75 years in good health and CMV-seropositive.

The CDR3 region is CASSNGLAGYEQYF. In nucleotides, the CDR3 is TGTGCCAGCAGCAATGGACTAGCGGGCTACGAGCAGTACTTC. The gene calls are TRBV7-9 and TRBJ2-7, with 11 bases fitting TRBD2. This CDR3 has 14 amino acids. Germline values: CDR1 SEHNR, CDR2 FQNEAQ (reference sequence). V shed 5 bases, J shed 3 bases, and the junction held 3 bases outside the gene matches.

The gene calls are TRBV6-1 and TRBJ2-7; 7 bases fit TRBD1. The germline CDR1 and CDR2 sequences are MNHNS and SASEGT. The ends lost 6 bases at V and 2 bases at J; junction bases unmatched: 10. This CDR3 has 15 amino acids. CDR3 loop: CASRRTGDRTYEQYF. Here the CDR3 DNA reads TGTGCCAGCAGAAGAACAGGGGATCGGACCTACGAGCAGTACTTC.

This chain connects TRBV10-2 to TRBJ2-3; possibly TRBD2 for D (6 bases). Looked up from germline, CDR1 is WSHSY and CDR2 is SAAADI. The CDR3 contains 18 residues. V dropped 0 bases and J dropped 3 bases, with 19 bases sitting between them. CDR3 loop: CASSESFHTEEGTDTQYF. The CDR3 DNA reads TGCGCCAGCAGTGAGTCGTTTCACACGGAGGAGGGAACAGATACGCAGTATTTT.

The V gene is TRBV4-2, the J gene TRBJ2-5; TRBD2 aligns across 11 bases. This CDR3 spans 15 amino acids. V lost 1 base to trimming and J lost 2 bases; unmatched junction nucleotides: 0. Looked up from germline, CDR1 is LGHNA and CDR2 is YNFKEQ. The CDR3 reads CASSQGTSGQETQYF. CDR3 coding DNA: TGTGCCAGCAGCCAAGGGACTAGCGGGCAAGAGACCCAGTACTTC.

Written as DNA, the CDR3 is TGTGCCTGGAGTCCCGGCAGGGGGGTTGGCTACACCTTC. Its translation: CAWSPGRGVGYTF. This chain joins TRBV30 and TRBJ1-2; the match to TRBD1 covers 7 bases. Germline V lookup: CDR1 GTSNPN, CDR2 SVGIG (reference sequence). The CDR3 totals 13 residues. V shed 2 bases, J shed 7 bases, and the junction held 7 bases outside the gene matches.

The chain combines TRBV5-1 with TRBJ1-2, with 10 bases fitting TRBD1. Germline values: CDR1 SGHRS, CDR2 YFSETQ. Trimming at V came to 4 bases and at J to 4 bases, leaving 7 bases not matched to a gene. The CDR3 runs 15 residues. The CDR3 sequence is CASSDGQGGPYGYTF. The CDR3, as DNA: TGCGCCAGCAGCGACGGACAGGGGGGACCCTATGGCTACACCTTC.

The chain recombines TRBV7-2 with TRBJ2-7, with 9 nucleotides matching TRBD1. CDR1 and CDR2 (germline): SGHTA, FQGNSA. This CDR3 is 15 amino acids long. V was pared by 5 bases and J by 4 bases, with 9 bases of the junction left unmatched. CDR3 in amino acids: CASSLDRGYRYEQYF. CDR3 DNA sequence: TGTGCCAGCAGCCTCGACAGGGGGTATAGGTACGAGCAGTACTTC.

The rearrangement joins TRBV11-2 to TRBJ1-5, with D possibly matching TRBD1 (6 bases). The CDR3 sequence is 14 residues long. Trimming took off 1 base at V and 8 bases at J, with 12 bases between the two ends. The germline V gene has CDR1 SGHAT and CDR2 FQNNGV. DNA for the CDR3: TGTGCCAGCAGCTTAGGTGCAGGGGCCGAGCCCCAGCATTTT. Translation: CASSLGAGAEPQHF.

The J gene is TRBJ2-1, the V gene TRBV29-1; 11 bases are shared with TRBD2. The CDR3 is 14 amino acids. From germline, CDR1 is SQVTM and CDR2 ANQGSEA. Trimming at V came to 3 bases and at J to 9 bases, leaving 7 bases not matched to a gene. In DNA form, the CDR3 reads TGCAGCGTTGAGTCTCTAGCGGGAGGTGGTGAGCAGTTCTTC. Translated, it gives CSVESLAGGGEQFF.

The chain uses TRBV5-4 and TRBJ2-5, with 8 bases aligning to TRBD2. This CDR3 is built from 17 residues. The V gene end was trimmed by 5 bases and the J gene end by 2 bases; junction bases not matched to a gene: 14. Germline assignment: CDR1 SGHNT and CDR2 YYREEE (reference sequence). The CDR3 nucleotides are TGTGCCAGCAGGAAGACCGGGGGGGCAGGCATGCAAGAGACCCAGTACTTC. Translated: CASRKTGGAGMQETQYF.

The chain is built from TRBV19 and TRBJ2-2, with D tentatively TRBD2 (7 bases). The CDR3 has 17 amino acids. Germline CDR1 reads LNHDA; CDR2 reads SQIVND (reference sequence). Trimming cost V 1 base and J 4 bases, with 16 bases left between them. The CDR3 DNA reads TGTGCCAGTAGTATAGGGGGGGGCGGGGCTGGCACCGGGGAGCTGTTTTTT. It codes for CASSIGGGGAGTGELFF.

J is TRBJ2-1 and V is TRBV5-1; 11 positions match TRBD2. The germline V gene has CDR1 SGHRS and CDR2 YFSETQ. CDR3 size: 15 residues. The junction had 5 bases not matched to a gene; V was cut back by 4 bases and J by 5 bases. This chain's CDR3 is CASSTGTSGDNEQFF. Written as DNA, the CDR3 is TGCGCCAGCAGCACCGGGACTAGCGGAGACAATGAGCAGTTCTTC.

The chain is built from TRBV7-8 and TRBJ2-1; D possibly corresponds to TRBD2 (6 bases). V shed 0 bases and J shed 8 bases, with 14 bases lying between them. The CDR3 is 15 amino acids. CDR1 SGHVS and CDR2 FQNEAQ come from the germline V gene. CDR3 nucleotides: TGTGCCAGCAGCTTAGCGGATAGCGGCGCCCATGAGCAGTTCTTC. Protein product: CASSLADSGAHEQFF.

This clone was detected only a few times. The CDR3 sequence is CASSSDRGLYEQYF. The CDR3 region has the DNA TGTGCCAGCAGCTCCGACAGGGGGCTCTACGAGCAGTACTTC. The V call is TRBV7-9, the J call TRBJ2-7; TRBD1 agrees at 10 bases. V dropped 4 bases and J dropped 3; count of bases not matched to a gene: 3. The CDR3 has 14 residues. CDR1 and CDR2 from the germline V gene are SEHNR and FQNEAQ (reference sequence).

This chain links TRBV27 with TRBJ1-5, with D perhaps TRBD1 (6 bases). Germline V lookup: CDR1 MNHEY, CDR2 SMNVEV (reference sequence). V lost 2 bases and J lost 2, with 13 bases in between. The CDR3 has 16 amino acids. The CDR3 region is CASSLGGWQGNQPQHF. The CDR3 DNA is TGTGCCAGCAGTTTAGGGGGCTGGCAGGGCAATCAGCCCCAGCATTTT.

This chain links TRBV15 with TRBJ2-2; TRBD1 might be the D (6 bases). Per germline, CDR1 LNHNV and CDR2 YYDKDF (reference sequence). With 0 bases removed from V and 6 bases from J, the gap between germline ends came to 11 bases. The CDR3 contains 15 residues. The CDR3 DNA sequence: TGTGCCACCAGCAGAGAGTCACAGGGTCCCGGGGAGCTGTTTTTT. It encodes CATSRESQGPGELFF.

The chain is built from TRBV5-4 and TRBJ2-1; a weak D match, TRBD2 (6 bases). The V gene lost 0 bases and the J gene lost 2 bases, with 9 bases spanning the gap. This CDR3 has 15 residues. Looked up from germline, CDR1 is SGHNT and CDR2 is YYREEE (reference sequence). The CDR3: CASSLGGGPYNEQFF. The DNA of the CDR3 is TGTGCCAGCAGCTTGGGCGGAGGGCCCTACAATGAGCAGTTCTTC.

The J gene is TRBJ2-1, the V gene TRBV10-3; a weak D match, TRBD2 (5 bases). This CDR3 region has 14 residues. Deletions cut 8 bases from V and 6 bases from J, with 17 bases between. Germline CDR1 and CDR2: ENHRY and SYGVKD. CDR3 sequence reads: CAIGLSDSFNEQFF. CDR3 bases: TGTGCCATCGGGTTGTCGGACTCTTTCAATGAGCAGTTCTTC.

The chain carries TRBV21-1 and TRBJ2-3; the table names TRBD2, a call not compared with the DNA. TRBV21-1 constitutes a pseudogene. This CDR3 comprises 16 residues. The CDR3 DNA reads TGTGCCAGCAGCAAAGGTGGCGGAACTAGCACAGATACGCAGTATTTT. Amino acids: CASSKGGGTSTDTQYF.

This clone has only one observation. This rearrangement joins TRBV12-5 to TRBJ2-5; 8 bases are shared with TRBD2. The CDR3 has 14 residues. CDR1 and CDR2 from the germline V gene are LGHNT and FRNRAP. Trimming took 5 bases from V and 3 from J; bases not matched to a gene: 5. This CDR3 reads CASGPALAEETQYF. The CDR3 DNA reads as TGTGCTAGTGGTCCCGCACTAGCGGAAGAGACCCAGTACTTC.

The chain has TRBV30 and TRBJ2-1; TRBD2 aligns across 12 bases. J lost 10 bases, V lost 3 bases, and 7 bases had no gene match. Germline V gene sequence: CDR1 GTSNPN, CDR2 SVGIG (reference sequence). The CDR3 contains 14 residues. CDR3 sequence reads: CAWSQGLAGREQFF. CDR3 bases: TGTGCCTGGAGCCAAGGACTAGCGGGAAGGGAGCAGTTCTTC.

V is TRBV29-1 and J is TRBJ1-1; D remains ambiguous. The germline V gene has CDR1 SQVTM and CDR2 ANQGSEA. The CDR3 is 14 amino acids. V lost 8 bases and J 1 base, leaving 17 bases between the germline ends. As DNA, the CDR3 is TGCAGCCTCTCTTTCGGGATTGGGAACACTGAAGCTTTCTTT. This encodes CSLSFGIGNTEAFF.

The chain uses TRBV15 and TRBJ1-1; 7 bases match TRBD1. CDR1 is LNHNV and CDR2 is YYDKDF in the germline V gene (reference sequence). The CDR3 length is 15 residues. The ends lost 1 base at V and 5 bases at J; junction bases unmatched: 7. Here the CDR3 DNA reads TGTGCCACCAGCAGAGGTCGGGACAGTTATACTGAAGCTTTCTTT. This sequence encodes CATSRGRDSYTEAFF.

The chain combines TRBV14 with TRBJ1-4, with D perhaps TRBD1 (6 bases). Germline V gene lookup returns CDR1 SGHDN and CDR2 FVKESK. This CDR3 spans 15 amino acids. The V end was cut by 2 bases, the J end by 0 bases, with 7 bases between. The CDR3 sequence: CASSQTGPTNEKLFF. CDR3 DNA sequence: TGTGCCAGCAGCCAAACAGGGCCAACTAATGAAAAACTGTTTTTT.

V gene TRBV5-1 combines with J gene TRBJ2-3; 9 nucleotides agree with TRBD2. The ends lost 7 bases at V and 4 bases at J; junction bases unmatched: 7. The CDR3 totals 14 residues. The V gene's germline CDR1 is SGHRS and CDR2 YFSETQ. The CDR3 spells CASQTSGGADTQYF. Written as DNA, the CDR3 is TGCGCCAGCCAGACTAGCGGTGGTGCAGATACGCAGTATTTT.